This T cell receptor beta chain was profiled in a study of T-cell memory formation after mild COVID-19. Across the study: TCR clusters largely stayed donor specific.

The study, taken as a whole, reports: Clones contracting day 15 to 85 were balanced CD4/CD8; later expanders leaned CD4+. CD4+ clones that contracted lay mainly in CM and EM; CD8+ ones lay in EMRA.

TCRalpha and TCRbeta libraries used 5'RACE with constant-segment primers and UMIs. Via MiXCR, TCRdb re-called the 5' RACE reads, giving one row per CDR3 protein. The sample holds about 140,000 distinct CDR3 sequences, 11% to 15% seen once. For this clonotype: The antigen is undetermined.

The CDR3 contains 12 residues. Trimming left V 6 bases short and J 5 bases short, with 11 bases between. The clonotype was recovered from an adult woman who had mild COVID-19 (a few samples of this study predate the infection). Cell type and time point are not known. The chain combines TRBV12-3 or TRBV12-4 with TRBJ2-7, with D uncertain. The sequenced sample consisted of PBMCs or a T cell subset sorted from them (not recorded which). The CDR3 protein is CASSPQLDEQYF. The CDR3 region has the DNA TGTGCCAGCAGCCCCCAACTCGACGAGCAGTACTTC.